This entry lists 26 T cell receptor beta chains sequenced from one sample in a study of vaccination effects on CD4 cells after COVID-19. Before sequencing took place, the ViraFEST assay used viral peptide pools to expand antigen-specific CD4+ T cells. Following a roughly ten-day culture, CD4+ T cells were purified. SARS-CoV-2 infected the person between March and December 2020, as confirmed by PCR. Participants completed two doses of the BNT162b2 or mRNA-1273 vaccine. These receptors lack a known antigen. Libraries were prepared by immunoSEQ multiplex PCR; TCRdb keeps only in-frame clonotypes and omits some of them. The sample holds approximately 14,000 clones, 76% seen once. The material was CD4+ T cells from PBMCs cultured with HCoV-NL63 spike peptides, obtained after COVID-19 vaccination. The receptors were gathered from a human donor who had a prior SARS-CoV-2 infection.

The chain employs TRBV29-1 and TRBJ2-6, with D perhaps being TRBD1 or TRBD2 (5 bases each). Trimming removed 1 base from V and 2 bases from J, with 6 bases in between. CDR3 size: 14 residues. CDR1 SQVTM and CDR2 ANQGSEA come from the germline V gene. The DNA of the CDR3 is TGCAGCGTTGAAGGGGGGACTGGGGCCAACGTCCTGACTTTC. Its protein product is CSVEGGTGANVLTF.

The chain uses TRBV12-3 or TRBV12-4 and TRBJ1-1; no clear D. The CDR3 runs 13 residues. Deletions cut 3 bases from V and 2 bases from J, with 7 bases between. CDR3 sequence (DNA): TGTGCCAGCAGTTTTAGAGCTAACACTGAAGCTTTCTTT. It specifies CASSFRANTEAFF.

The V call is TRBV5-4, the J call TRBJ2-3, with 7 bases aligning to TRBD2. This CDR3 comprises 15 residues. V was pared by 2 bases and J by 4 bases, with 7 bases of the junction left unmatched. The V gene's germline CDR1 is SGHNT and CDR2 YYREEE (reference sequence). The CDR3 DNA follows: TGTGCCAGCAGCTTTGGAACTAGCGCCGCAGATACGCAGTATTTT. This gives the protein CASSFGTSAADTQYF.

The chain combines TRBV30 with TRBJ2-3, with D possibly TRBD1 on 6 matching bases. CDR3 length equals 15 residues. The germline gives CDR1 GTSNPN, CDR2 SVGIG (reference sequence). V dropped 4 bases and J dropped 2 bases, with 16 bases sitting between them. The CDR3 nucleotides are TGTGCCTGGACCCTCCCGGGACACTCCACAGATACGCAGTATTTT. Translated: CAWTLPGHSTDTQYF. The whole variable domain, filled in from reference TRBV30 and TRBJ2-3, reads SQTIHQWPATLVQPVGSPLSLECTVEGTSNPNLYWYRQAAGRGLQLLFYSVGIGQISSEVPQNLSASRPQDRQFILSSKKLLLSDSGFYLCAWTLPGHSTDTQYFGPGTRLTVL.

This clone occurred a few times. V gene TRBV7-3 combines with J gene TRBJ2-1, with no clear D. This CDR3 region has 16 residues. Trimming stripped 5 bases from V and 4 bases from J, with 18 bases between. CDR1 is SGHTA and CDR2 is FQGTGA in the germline V gene. The CDR3 sequence: CASSPTWSSQYNEQFF. The DNA for the CDR3 is TGTGCCAGCAGCCCAACGTGGAGTTCGCAGTACAATGAGCAGTTCTTC.

The chain is built from TRBV5-1 and TRBJ2-1; the match to TRBD2 covers 7 bases. The CDR3 is 14 amino acids. V gave up 0 bases and J gave up 4 bases; unmatched junction bases: 1. Germline values: CDR1 SGHRS, CDR2 YFSETQ. CDR3 DNA: TGCGCCAGCAGCTTGGAGGGAGGGTACAATGAGCAGTTCTTC. Its protein product is CASSLEGGYNEQFF. Combining the CDR3 with reference TRBV5-1 and TRBJ2-1 gives the whole variable domain KAGVTQTPRYLIKTRGQQVTLSCSPISGHRSVSWYQQTPGQGLQFLFEYFSETQRNKGNFPGRFSGRQFSNSRSEMNVSTLELGDSALYLCASSLEGGYNEQFFGPGTRLTVL.

The rearrangement uses TRBV6-5 and TRBJ1-2, with 8 bases matching TRBD1. Trimming removed 4 bases from V and 4 bases from J; junction bases left unmatched: 5. Germline-derived CDR1 and CDR2 are MNHEY and SVGAGI. This CDR3 spans 14 amino acids. Here the CDR3 reads CASSSTDRAYGYTF. The CDR3 DNA follows: TGTGCCAGCAGTTCTACGGACAGGGCCTATGGCTACACCTTC.

V gene TRBV6-5 combines with J gene TRBJ2-5; weak D call: TRBD2 (6 bases). In germline, CDR1 is MNHEY, CDR2 SVGAGI. CDR3 size: 15 residues. V shed 6 bases and J shed 7 bases, with 21 bases lying between them. CDR3 in amino acids: CASSSLSGPGGTQYF. In nucleotides, the CDR3 is TGTGCCAGCAGCTCCCTATCGGGGCCCGGGGGGACCCAGTACTTC.

The chain links TRBV7-9 to TRBJ1-1, with D possibly TRBD1 on 5 matching bases. Trimming cost V 3 bases and J 4 bases, with 12 bases left between them. In germline, CDR1 is SEHNR, CDR2 FQNEAQ (reference sequence). CDR3 length equals 14 residues. CDR3 sequence (DNA): TGTGCCAGCAGCTTCGGTACAGGATTCACTGAAGCTTTCTTT. It translates to CASSFGTGFTEAFF. The variable domain in full, completed from reference TRBV7-9 and TRBJ1-1, reads DTGVSQNPRHKITKRGQNVTFRCDPISEHNRLYWYRQTLGQGPEFLTYFQNEAQLEKSRLLSDRFSAERPKGSFSTLEIQRTEQGDSAMYLCASSFGTGFTEAFFGQGTRLTVV.

The CDR3 bases are TGTGCCAGCTCACCAGAACTGAACTATGGCTACACCTTC. Translating it yields CASSPELNYGYTF. The V and J genes are TRBV18 and TRBJ1-2, with D unclear. Germline-derived CDR1 and CDR2 are KGHSH and LQKENI. V was cut by 2 bases and J by 2 bases, with 6 bases left in between. This CDR3 spans 13 amino acids.

Details on this clone: A junction boundary mismatches the germline segment, possibly from a read error. The gene calls are TRBV7-7 and TRBJ2-5, with unresolved D. The CDR3 runs to 15 residues. In germline, CDR1 is SSHAT, CDR2 FNYEAQ (reference sequence). The chain's CDR3 is CASSYQSGSGETQYF. The CDR3 DNA reads TGTGCTAGCAGCTACCAATCCGGTAGTGGAGAGACCCAGTACTTC.

J is TRBJ2-1 and V is TRBV24-1, with 8 bases fitting TRBD2. V gave up 5 bases and J gave up 7 bases; unmatched junction bases: 9. The germline gives CDR1 KGHDR, CDR2 SFDVKD. The CDR3 sequence is 15 residues long. The CDR3 sequence: CATSGRSGSMNEQFF. The CDR3 region has the DNA TGTGCCACCAGTGGTAGGAGCGGGAGTATGAATGAGCAGTTCTTC.

The chain couples TRBV10-2 to TRBJ1-5, with D possibly TRBD1 on 5 matching bases. Trimming removed 8 bases at V and 0 bases at J, with 17 bases between. The CDR3 is made up of 16 amino acids. Germline loops: CDR1 WSHSY, CDR2 SAAADI. The CDR3 coding sequence is TGCGCCAGCGGGGGGGGAGCAATCAATAGCAATCAGCCCCAGCATTTT. Its protein is CASGGGAINSNQPQHF.

The J gene is TRBJ2-2, the V gene TRBV4-2, with TRBD2 matching over 9 bases. This CDR3 spans 18 amino acids. Germline trimming cut 2 bases from V and 0 bases from J; bases unmatched to any gene: 7. Germline V gene lookup returns CDR1 LGHNA and CDR2 YNFKEQ. This CDR3 is CASSQLRGGTPNTGELFF. CDR3 coding DNA: TGTGCCAGCAGCCAATTGCGGGGGGGAACCCCGAACACCGGGGAGCTGTTTTTT.

The chain employs TRBV4-2 and TRBJ2-5, with D perhaps TRBD1 or TRBD2 (6 bases each). V was shortened by 2 bases and J by 4 bases, with 14 bases between the two germline ends. Germline CDR1 reads LGHNA; CDR2 reads YNFKEQ. The length of the CDR3 is 15 residues. As DNA, the CDR3 is TGTGCCAGCAGCCAAAATAATGAGGGGGGAGAGACCCAGTACTTC. It codes for CASSQNNEGGETQYF.

The chain recombines TRBV6-5 with TRBJ2-3; no definite D call. The CDR3 spans 15 residues. Germline V gene data show CDR1 as MNHEY and CDR2 as SVGAGI. V was trimmed by 6 bases and J by 4 bases, leaving 17 bases between them. The DNA for the CDR3 is TGTGCCAGCAGACTGAGTCCCCTCGAGGCAGATACGCAGTATTTT. This translates into CASRLSPLEADTQYF.

The chain links TRBV3-1 (or the pseudogene TRBV3-2) to TRBJ1-1; D gene unclear. V was trimmed by 2 bases and J by 5 bases, leaving 12 bases between them. This CDR3 spans 14 amino acids. Germline assignment: CDR1 LGHDT and CDR2 YNNKEL (reference sequence). Here the CDR3 reads CASSQRGHGTEAFF. Written as DNA, the CDR3 is TGTGCCAGCAGCCAAAGAGGGCACGGGACTGAAGCTTTCTTT.

This clone was picked up one time. The chain employs TRBV2 and TRBJ1-3, with TRBD1 as a possible D gene (6 bases). The CDR3 is 15 residues long. V was cut by 8 bases and J by 3 bases, with 17 bases left in between. Germline V gives CDR1 SNHLY, CDR2 FYNNEI. CDR3 coding DNA: TGTGCCAGCGGGGGCAGGGTTTATTTTGGAAACACCATATATTTT. It is translated as CASGGRVYFGNTIYF.

This clone showed up just a few times. The chain couples TRBV11-3 to TRBJ2-2; D gene uncertain. The CDR3 extends over 13 amino acids. With 0 bases removed from V and 5 bases from J, the gap between germline ends came to 4 bases. Germline-derived CDR1 and CDR2 are SGHNT and YENEEA. The CDR3 bases are TGTGCCAGCAGCTTAGAGTCGACCGGGGAGCTGTTTTTT. It specifies CASSLESTGELFF.

V gene TRBV23-1 combines with J gene TRBJ1-4; no firm D call. TRBV23-1 is designated an ORF whose function remains uncertain. CDR3 size: 14 residues. Trimming cost V 4 bases and J 4 bases, with 10 bases left between them. DNA of the CDR3: TGCGCCAGCAGTCTACCCGTACATAATGAAAAACTGTTTTTT. It encodes CASSLPVHNEKLFF.

This chain uses TRBV5-8 with TRBJ2-3; D call uncertain. The germline CDR1 and CDR2 sequences are SGHTS and YDEGEE. This CDR3 has 14 residues. V lost 9 bases and J 6 bases, leaving 20 bases between the germline ends. The CDR3 nucleotides are TGTGCCACCTACTTCGGTGGCCGGGCGGATACGCAGTATTTT. As protein: CATYFGGRADTQYF.

This clone has more than one count but fewer than ten. The chain is built from TRBV11-3 and TRBJ2-7; 10 nucleotides align to TRBD2. J lost 1 base, V lost 5 bases, and 5 bases had no gene match. This CDR3 is built from 15 residues. CDR1 and CDR2 (germline): SGHNT, YENEEA. The CDR3 is CASSPLLAGSYEQYF. Here the CDR3 DNA reads TGTGCCAGCAGCCCGCTACTAGCGGGGTCCTACGAGCAGTACTTC.

V gene TRBV18 combines with J gene TRBJ1-4, with a possible D match to TRBD1 (6 bases). This CDR3 has 14 residues. V was trimmed by 3 bases and J by 1 base, leaving 6 bases between them. Germline V CDR1 and CDR2: KGHSH, LQKENI. This CDR3 is CASSPTGTNEKLFF. CDR3 coding DNA: TGTGCCAGCTCACCGACAGGAACTAATGAAAAACTGTTTTTT.

As concerns this clone: One junction end disagrees with the germline gene, perhaps due to a read error. The chain employs TRBV3-1 (or the pseudogene TRBV3-2) and TRBJ1-2, with 7 bases identical to TRBD1. The CDR3 extends over 15 amino acids. Germline V CDR1 and CDR2: LGHDT, YNNKEL (reference sequence). The CDR3 DNA reads as TGTGCCAGCAGCCAAGAGGGGACAGCTAAGTATGGCTACACCTTC. Amino acids: CASSQEGTAKYGYTF.

V gene TRBV7-2 combines with J gene TRBJ1-1; TRBD1 might be the D (5 bases). V lost 0 bases and J lost 1, with 9 bases in between. Germline V gene data show CDR1 as SGHTA and CDR2 as FQGNSA. The CDR3 totals 15 residues. The CDR3 DNA sequence: TGTGCCAGCAGCTTAGCCGGGACGGGGAACACTGAAGCTTTCTTT. Amino acid sequence: CASSLAGTGNTEAFF. The full variable domain, in which reference TRBV7-2 and TRBJ1-1 provide the parts outside the CDR3, is GAGVSQSPSNKVTEKGKDVELRCDPISGHTALYWYRQSLGQGLEFLIYFQGNSAPDKSGLPSDRFSAERTGGSVSTLTIQRTQQEDSAVYLCASSLAGTGNTEAFFGQGTRLTVV.

V usage is TRBV27 and J usage is TRBJ1-5; a weak D match, TRBD1 (6 bases). Deletions cut 5 bases from V and 6 bases from J, with 14 bases between. The CDR3 has 14 residues. The germline V gene encodes CDR1 MNHEY and CDR2 SMNVEV (reference sequence). The CDR3 DNA reads as TGTGCCAGCAGTAACGGGACACGGGGTCAGCCCCAGCATTTT. This codes for CASSNGTRGQPQHF.